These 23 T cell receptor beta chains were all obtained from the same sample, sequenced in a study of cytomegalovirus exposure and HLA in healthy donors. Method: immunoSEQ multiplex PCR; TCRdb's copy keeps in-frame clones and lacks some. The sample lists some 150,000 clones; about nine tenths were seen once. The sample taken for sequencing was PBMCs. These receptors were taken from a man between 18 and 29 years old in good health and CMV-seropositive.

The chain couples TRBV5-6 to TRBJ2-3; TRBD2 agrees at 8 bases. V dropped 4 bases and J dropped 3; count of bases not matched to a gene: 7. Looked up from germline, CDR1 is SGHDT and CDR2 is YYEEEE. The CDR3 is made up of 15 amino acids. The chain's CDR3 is CASSRFTSGTDTQYF. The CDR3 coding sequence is TGTGCCAGCAGCCGGTTCACTAGCGGAACAGATACGCAGTATTTT.

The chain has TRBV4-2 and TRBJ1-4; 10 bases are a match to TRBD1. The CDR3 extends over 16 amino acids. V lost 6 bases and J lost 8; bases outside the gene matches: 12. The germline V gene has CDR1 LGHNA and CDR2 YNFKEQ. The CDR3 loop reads CASSYHPGTGDEKLFF. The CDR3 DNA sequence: TGTGCCAGCAGTTACCACCCCGGGACAGGGGACGAAAAACTGTTTTTT.

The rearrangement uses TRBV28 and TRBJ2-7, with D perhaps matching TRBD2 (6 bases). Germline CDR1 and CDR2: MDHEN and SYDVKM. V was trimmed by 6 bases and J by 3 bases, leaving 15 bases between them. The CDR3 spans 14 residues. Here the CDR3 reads CASSSGVVIYEQYF. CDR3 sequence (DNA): TGTGCCAGCAGCTCGGGGGTAGTGATCTACGAGCAGTACTTC.

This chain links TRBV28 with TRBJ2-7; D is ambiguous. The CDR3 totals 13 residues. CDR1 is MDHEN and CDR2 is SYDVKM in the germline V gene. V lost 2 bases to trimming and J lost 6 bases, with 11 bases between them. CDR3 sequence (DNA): TGTGCCAGCAGTTTAAACCAGTCTGGCGAGCAGTACTTC. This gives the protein CASSLNQSGEQYF.

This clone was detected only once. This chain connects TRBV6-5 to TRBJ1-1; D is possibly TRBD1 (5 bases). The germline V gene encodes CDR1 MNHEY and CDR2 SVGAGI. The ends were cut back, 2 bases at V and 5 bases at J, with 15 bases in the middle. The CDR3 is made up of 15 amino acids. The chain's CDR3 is CASSYAWGVRTEAFF. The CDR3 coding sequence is TGTGCCAGCAGTTACGCCTGGGGGGTGAGGACTGAAGCTTTCTTT.

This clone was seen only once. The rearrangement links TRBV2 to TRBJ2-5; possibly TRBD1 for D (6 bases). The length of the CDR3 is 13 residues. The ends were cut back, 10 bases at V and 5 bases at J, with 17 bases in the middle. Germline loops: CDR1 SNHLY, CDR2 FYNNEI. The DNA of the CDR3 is TGTGCCACCCAGGGGCCCACGAGGGAGACCCAGTACTTC. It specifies CATQGPTRETQYF.

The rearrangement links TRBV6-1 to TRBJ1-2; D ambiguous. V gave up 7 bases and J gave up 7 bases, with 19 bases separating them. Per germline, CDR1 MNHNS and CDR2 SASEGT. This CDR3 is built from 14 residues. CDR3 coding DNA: TGTGCCAGCATAGTTATGGGAGCCATGGTTGGCTACACCTTC. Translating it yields CASIVMGAMVGYTF.

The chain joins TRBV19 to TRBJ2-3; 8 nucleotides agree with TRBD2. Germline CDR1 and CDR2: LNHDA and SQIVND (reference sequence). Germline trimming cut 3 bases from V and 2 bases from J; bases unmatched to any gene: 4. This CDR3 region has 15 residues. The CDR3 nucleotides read TGTGCCAGTAGTATGATAGCGGGGCACACAGATACGCAGTATTTT. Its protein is CASSMIAGHTDTQYF.

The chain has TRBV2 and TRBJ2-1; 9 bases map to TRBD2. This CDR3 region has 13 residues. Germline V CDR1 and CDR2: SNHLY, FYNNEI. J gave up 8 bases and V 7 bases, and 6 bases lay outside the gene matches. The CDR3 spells CASMGGGDDEQFF. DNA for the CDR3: TGTGCCAGCATGGGCGGGGGGGACGATGAGCAGTTCTTC.

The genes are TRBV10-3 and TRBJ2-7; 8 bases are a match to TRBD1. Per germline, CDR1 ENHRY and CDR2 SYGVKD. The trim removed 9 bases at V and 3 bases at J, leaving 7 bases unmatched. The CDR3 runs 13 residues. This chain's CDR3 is CAIQDRDGYEQYF. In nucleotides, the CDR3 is TGTGCCATACAGGACAGGGACGGCTACGAGCAGTACTTC.

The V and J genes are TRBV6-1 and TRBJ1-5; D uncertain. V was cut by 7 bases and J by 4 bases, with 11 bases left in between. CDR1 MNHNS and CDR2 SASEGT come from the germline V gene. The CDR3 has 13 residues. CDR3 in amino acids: CASTFTGNQPQHF. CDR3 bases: TGTGCCAGCACCTTCACTGGTAATCAGCCCCAGCATTTT.

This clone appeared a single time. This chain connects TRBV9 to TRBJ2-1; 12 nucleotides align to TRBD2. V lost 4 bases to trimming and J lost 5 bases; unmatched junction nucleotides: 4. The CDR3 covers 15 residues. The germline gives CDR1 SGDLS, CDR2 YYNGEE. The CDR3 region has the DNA TGTGCCAGCAGCTCGGGACTAGCGGGTGACAATGAGCAGTTCTTC. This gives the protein CASSSGLAGDNEQFF.

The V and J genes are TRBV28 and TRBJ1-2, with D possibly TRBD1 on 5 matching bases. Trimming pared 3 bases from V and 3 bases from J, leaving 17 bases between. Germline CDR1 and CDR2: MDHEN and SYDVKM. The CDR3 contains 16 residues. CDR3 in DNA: TGTGCCAGCAGTTTTCCTTCGGCAGGGTCTCACTATGGCTACACCTTC. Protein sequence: CASSFPSAGSHYGYTF.

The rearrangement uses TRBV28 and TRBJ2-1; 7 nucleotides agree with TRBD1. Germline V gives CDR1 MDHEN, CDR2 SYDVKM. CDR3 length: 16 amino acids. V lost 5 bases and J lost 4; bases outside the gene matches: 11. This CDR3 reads CASSHRDRILYNEQFF. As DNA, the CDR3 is TGTGCCAGCAGTCACCGGGACAGAATTCTATACAATGAGCAGTTCTTC.

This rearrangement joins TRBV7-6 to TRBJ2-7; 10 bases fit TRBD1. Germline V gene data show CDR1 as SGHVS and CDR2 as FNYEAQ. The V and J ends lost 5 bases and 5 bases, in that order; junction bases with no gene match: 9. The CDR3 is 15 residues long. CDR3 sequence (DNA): TGTGCCAGCAGCCGTGGACAGGGGGTGAGGAACGAGCAGTACTTC. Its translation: CASSRGQGVRNEQYF.

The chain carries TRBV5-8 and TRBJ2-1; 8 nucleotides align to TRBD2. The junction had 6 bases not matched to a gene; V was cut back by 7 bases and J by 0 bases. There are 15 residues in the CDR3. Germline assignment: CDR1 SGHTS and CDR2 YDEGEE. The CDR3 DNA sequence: TGTGCCAGCGAACGGACTAGCTCCTCCTACAATGAGCAGTTCTTC. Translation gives CASERTSSSYNEQFF.

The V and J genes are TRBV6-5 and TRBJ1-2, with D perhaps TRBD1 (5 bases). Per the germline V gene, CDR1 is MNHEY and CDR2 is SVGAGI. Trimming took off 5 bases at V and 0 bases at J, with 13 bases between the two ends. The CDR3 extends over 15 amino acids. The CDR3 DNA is TGTGCCAGCAGTCAAGGGGCTTTAGCTAACTATGGCTACACCTTC. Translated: CASSQGALANYGYTF.

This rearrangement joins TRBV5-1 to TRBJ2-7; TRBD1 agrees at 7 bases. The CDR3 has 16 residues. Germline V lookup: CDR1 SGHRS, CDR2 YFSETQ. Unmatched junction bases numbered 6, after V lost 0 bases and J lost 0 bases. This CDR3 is CASSLEATGSSYEQYF. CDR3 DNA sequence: TGCGCCAGCAGCTTGGAAGCGACAGGGAGCTCCTACGAGCAGTACTTC.

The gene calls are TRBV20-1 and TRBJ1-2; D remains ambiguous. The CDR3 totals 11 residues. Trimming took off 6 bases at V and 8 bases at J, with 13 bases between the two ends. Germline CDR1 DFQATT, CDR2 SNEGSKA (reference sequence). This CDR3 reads CSALTRGGYTF. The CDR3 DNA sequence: TGCAGTGCATTAACCCGAGGGGGCTACACCTTC.

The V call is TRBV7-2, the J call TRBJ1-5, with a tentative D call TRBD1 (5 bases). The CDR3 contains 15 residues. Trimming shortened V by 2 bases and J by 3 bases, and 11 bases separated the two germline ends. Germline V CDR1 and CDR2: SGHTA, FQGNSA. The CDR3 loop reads CASSLTGRDNQPQHF. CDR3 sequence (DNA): TGTGCCAGCAGCTTAACGGGGCGGGACAATCAGCCCCAGCATTTT. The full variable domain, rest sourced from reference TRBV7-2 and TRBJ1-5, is GAGVSQSPSNKVTEKGKDVELRCDPISGHTALYWYRQSLGQGLEFLIYFQGNSAPDKSGLPSDRFSAERTGGSVSTLTIQRTQQEDSAVYLCASSLTGRDNQPQHFGDGTRLSIL.

In DNA form, the CDR3 reads TGCGCCAGCAGCCATCTCAGGGGCGCCTCCTACGAGCAGTACTTC. Translated: CASSHLRGASYEQYF. The chain has TRBV4-3 and TRBJ2-7; maybe TRBD1 (6 bases). CDR1 and CDR2 (germline): LGHNA, YSLEER. The CDR3 is made up of 15 amino acids. The V end was cut by 3 bases, the J end by 0 bases, with 12 bases between.

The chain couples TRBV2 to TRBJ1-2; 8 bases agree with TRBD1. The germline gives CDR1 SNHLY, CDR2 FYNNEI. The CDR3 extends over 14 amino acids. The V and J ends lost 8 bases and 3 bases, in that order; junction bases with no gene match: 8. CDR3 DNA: TGTGCCAGCTCCCTTGGACAGGGATACTATGGCTACACCTTC. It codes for CASSLGQGYYGYTF.

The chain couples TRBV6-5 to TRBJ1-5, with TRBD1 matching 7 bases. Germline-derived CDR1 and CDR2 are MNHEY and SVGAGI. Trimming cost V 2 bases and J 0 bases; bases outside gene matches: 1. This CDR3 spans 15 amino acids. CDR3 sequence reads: CASSYGTDSNQPQHF. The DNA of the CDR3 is TGTGCCAGCAGTTACGGGACAGATAGCAATCAGCCCCAGCATTTT.